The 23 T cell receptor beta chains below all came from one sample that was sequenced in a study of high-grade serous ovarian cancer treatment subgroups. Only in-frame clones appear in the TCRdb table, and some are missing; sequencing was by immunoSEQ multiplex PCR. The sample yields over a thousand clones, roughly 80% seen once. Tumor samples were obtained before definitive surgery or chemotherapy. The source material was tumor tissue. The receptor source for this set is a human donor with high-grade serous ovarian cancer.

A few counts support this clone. CDR3 protein: CASSLSNQPQHF. The CDR3 DNA follows: TGTGCCAGCAGTTTAAGCAATCAGCCCCAGCATTTT. The chain joins TRBV27 to TRBJ1-5; the D is unclear. Germline loops: CDR1 MNHEY, CDR2 SMNVEV (reference sequence). V was shortened by 2 bases and J by 1 base, with 0 bases between the two germline ends. The CDR3 loop spans 12 amino acids.

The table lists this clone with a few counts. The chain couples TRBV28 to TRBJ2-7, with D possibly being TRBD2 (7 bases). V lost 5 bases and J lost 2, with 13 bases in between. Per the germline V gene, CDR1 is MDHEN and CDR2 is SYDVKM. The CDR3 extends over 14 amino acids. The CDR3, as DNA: TGTGCCAGCAGTCAAAGCGGGACAACCTACGAGCAGTACTTC. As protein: CASSQSGTTYEQYF.

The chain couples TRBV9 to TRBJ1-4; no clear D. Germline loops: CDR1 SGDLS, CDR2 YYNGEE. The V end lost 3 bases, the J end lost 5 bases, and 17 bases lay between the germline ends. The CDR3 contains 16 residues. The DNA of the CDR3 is TGTGCCAGCAGCGCCACCCCGGTAGGAGAAAATGAAAAACTGTTTTTT. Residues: CASSATPVGENEKLFF.

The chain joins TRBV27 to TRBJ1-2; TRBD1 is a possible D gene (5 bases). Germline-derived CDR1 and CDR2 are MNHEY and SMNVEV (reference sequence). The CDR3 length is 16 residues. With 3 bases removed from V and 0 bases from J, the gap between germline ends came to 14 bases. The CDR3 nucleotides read TGTGCCAGCAGTTTGGCCCCAAGGGGAGCTAACTATGGCTACACCTTC. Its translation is CASSLAPRGANYGYTF.

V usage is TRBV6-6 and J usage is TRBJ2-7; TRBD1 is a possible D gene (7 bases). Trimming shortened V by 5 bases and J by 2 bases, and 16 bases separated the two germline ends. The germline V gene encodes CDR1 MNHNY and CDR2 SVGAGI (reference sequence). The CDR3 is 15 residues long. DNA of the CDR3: TGTGCCAGCAGTCAGCCCGCGGGACAGACCTACGAGCAGTACTTC. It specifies CASSQPAGQTYEQYF.

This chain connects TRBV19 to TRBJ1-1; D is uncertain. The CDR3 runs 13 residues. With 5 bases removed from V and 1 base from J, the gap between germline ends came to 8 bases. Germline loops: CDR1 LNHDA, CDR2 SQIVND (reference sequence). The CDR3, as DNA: TGTGCCAGTAGTTCGCGAAGGAACACTGAAGCTTTCTTT. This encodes CASSSRRNTEAFF.

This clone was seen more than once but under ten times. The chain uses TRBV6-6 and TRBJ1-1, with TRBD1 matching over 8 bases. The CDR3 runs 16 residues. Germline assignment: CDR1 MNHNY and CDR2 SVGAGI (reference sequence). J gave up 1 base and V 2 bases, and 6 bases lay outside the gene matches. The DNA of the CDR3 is TGTGCCAGCAGTTACGCGACAGGGGAAGGGAACACTGAAGCTTTCTTT. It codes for CASSYATGEGNTEAFF.

In DNA, the CDR3 is TGTGCCAGCAGATACAGGGTCGCCGGGGAGCTGTTTTTT. This sequence encodes CASRYRVAGELFF. J is TRBJ2-2 and V is TRBV6-5, with D perhaps matching TRBD1 (6 bases). Germline lookup yields CDR1 MNHEY and CDR2 SVGAGI. With 6 bases removed from V and 6 bases from J, the gap between germline ends came to 11 bases. The CDR3 contains 13 residues.

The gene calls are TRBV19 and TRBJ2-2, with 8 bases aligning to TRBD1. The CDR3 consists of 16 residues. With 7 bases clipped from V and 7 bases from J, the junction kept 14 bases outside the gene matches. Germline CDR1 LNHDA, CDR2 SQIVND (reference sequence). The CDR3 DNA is TGTGCCAGTAACATTGACAGGGGCCGTGACCACGGGGAGCTGTTTTTT. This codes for CASNIDRGRDHGELFF.

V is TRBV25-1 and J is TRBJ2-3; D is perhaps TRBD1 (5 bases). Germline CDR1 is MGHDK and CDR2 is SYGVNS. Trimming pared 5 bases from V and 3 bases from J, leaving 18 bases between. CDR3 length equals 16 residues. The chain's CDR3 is CASSIRPQGLTDTQYF. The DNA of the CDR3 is TGTGCCAGCAGTATCAGACCCCAGGGATTAACAGATACGCAGTATTTT. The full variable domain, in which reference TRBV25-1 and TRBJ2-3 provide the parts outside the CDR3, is EADIYQTPRYLVIGTGKKITLECSQTMGHDKMYWYQQDPGMELHLIHYSYGVNSTEKGDLSSESTVSRIRTEHFPLTLESARPSHTSQYLCASSIRPQGLTDTQYFGPGTRLTVL.

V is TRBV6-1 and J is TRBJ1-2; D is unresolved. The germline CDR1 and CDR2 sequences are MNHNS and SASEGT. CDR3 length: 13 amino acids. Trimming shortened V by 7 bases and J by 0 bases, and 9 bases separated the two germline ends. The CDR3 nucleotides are TGTGCCAGCAAGAAGGCCGCTAACTATGGCTACACCTTC. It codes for CASKKAANYGYTF.

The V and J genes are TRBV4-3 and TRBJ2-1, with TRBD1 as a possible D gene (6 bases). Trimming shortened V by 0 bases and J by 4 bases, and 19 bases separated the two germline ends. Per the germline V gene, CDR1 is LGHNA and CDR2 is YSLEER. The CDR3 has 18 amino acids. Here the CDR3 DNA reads TGCGCCAGCAGCCAAGATCGGGCCTTGCAGGGGTGGTACAATGAGCAGTTCTTC. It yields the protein CASSQDRALQGWYNEQFF.

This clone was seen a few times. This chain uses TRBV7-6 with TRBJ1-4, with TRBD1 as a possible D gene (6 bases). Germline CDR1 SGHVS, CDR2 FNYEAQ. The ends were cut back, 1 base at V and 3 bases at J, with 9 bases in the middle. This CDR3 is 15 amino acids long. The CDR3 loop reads CASSLEAGANEKLFF. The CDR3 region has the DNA TGTGCCAGCAGCTTAGAGGCAGGGGCTAATGAAAAACTGTTTTTT. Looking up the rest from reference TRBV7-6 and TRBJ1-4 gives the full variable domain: GAGVSQSPRYKVTKRGQDVALRCDPISGHVSLYWYRQALGQGPEFLTYFNYEAQQDKSGLPNDRFSAERPEGSISTLTIQRTEQRDSAMYRCASSLEAGANEKLFFGSGTQLSVL.

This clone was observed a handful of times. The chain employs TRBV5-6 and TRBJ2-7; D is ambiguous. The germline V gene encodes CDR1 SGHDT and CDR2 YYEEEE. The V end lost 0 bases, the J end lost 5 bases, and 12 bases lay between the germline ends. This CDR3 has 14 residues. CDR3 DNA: TGTGCCAGCAGCTTGGACGGACCCCATAACGAGCAGTACTTC. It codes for CASSLDGPHNEQYF.

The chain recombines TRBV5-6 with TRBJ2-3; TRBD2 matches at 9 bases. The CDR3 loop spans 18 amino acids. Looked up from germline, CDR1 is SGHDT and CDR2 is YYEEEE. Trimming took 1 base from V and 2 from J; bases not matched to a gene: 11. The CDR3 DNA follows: TGTGCCAGCAGCTTGTTTGGGGTGACTAGCGGCAACACAGATACGCAGTATTTT. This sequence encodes CASSLFGVTSGNTDTQYF.

CDR3 nucleotides: TGTGCCAGCTCACAAACGGGACAAGGAGATGGCTACACCTTC. It is translated as CASSQTGQGDGYTF. J is TRBJ1-2 and V is TRBV18, with D perhaps TRBD1 (6 bases). V lost 4 bases to trimming and J lost 6 bases, with 15 bases between them. CDR1 is KGHSH, CDR2 LQKENI, per germline. The CDR3 spans 14 residues.

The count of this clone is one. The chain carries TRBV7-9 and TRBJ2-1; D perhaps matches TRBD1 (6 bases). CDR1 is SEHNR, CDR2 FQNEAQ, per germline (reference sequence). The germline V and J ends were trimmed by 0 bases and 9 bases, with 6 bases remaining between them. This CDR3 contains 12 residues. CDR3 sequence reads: CASSLAGAEQFF. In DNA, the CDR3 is TGTGCCAGCAGCTTAGCGGGGGCTGAGCAGTTCTTC.

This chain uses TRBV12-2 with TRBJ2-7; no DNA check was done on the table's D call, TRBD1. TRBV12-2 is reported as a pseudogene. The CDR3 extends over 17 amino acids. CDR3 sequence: CASRDQAPGYPHYEQYF. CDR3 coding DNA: TGTGCAAGTCGCGACCAGGCCCCAGGGTACCCTCACTACGAGCAGTACTTC.

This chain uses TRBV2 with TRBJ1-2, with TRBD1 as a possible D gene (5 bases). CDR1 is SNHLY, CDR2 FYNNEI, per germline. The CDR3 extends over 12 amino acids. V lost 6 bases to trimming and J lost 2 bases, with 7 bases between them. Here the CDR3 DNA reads TGTGCCAGCAGCAGGGAAAACTATGGCTACACCTTC. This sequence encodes CASSRENYGYTF.

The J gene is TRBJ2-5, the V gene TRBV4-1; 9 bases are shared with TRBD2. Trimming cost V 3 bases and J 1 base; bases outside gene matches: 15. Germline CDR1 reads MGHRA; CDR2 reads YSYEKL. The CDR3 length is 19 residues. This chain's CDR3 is CASSQPSLAGRTIQETQYF. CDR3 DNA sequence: TGCGCCAGCAGCCAGCCGTCCCTAGCGGGGAGGACTATCCAAGAGACCCAGTACTTC.

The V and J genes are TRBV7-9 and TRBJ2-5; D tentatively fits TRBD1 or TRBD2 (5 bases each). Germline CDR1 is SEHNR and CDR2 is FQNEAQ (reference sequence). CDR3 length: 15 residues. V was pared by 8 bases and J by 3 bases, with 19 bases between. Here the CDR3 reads CASRQGPGREETQYF. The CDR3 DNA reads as TGTGCCAGCCGCCAGGGTCCAGGGCGGGAAGAGACCCAGTACTTC.

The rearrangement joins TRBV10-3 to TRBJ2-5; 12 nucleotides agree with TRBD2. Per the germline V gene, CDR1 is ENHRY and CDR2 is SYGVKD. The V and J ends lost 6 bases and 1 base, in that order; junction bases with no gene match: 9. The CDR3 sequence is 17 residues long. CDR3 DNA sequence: TGTGCCATCAGCCTAGGACTAGCGGGGACCTCCCAAGAGACCCAGTACTTC. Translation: CAISLGLAGTSQETQYF.

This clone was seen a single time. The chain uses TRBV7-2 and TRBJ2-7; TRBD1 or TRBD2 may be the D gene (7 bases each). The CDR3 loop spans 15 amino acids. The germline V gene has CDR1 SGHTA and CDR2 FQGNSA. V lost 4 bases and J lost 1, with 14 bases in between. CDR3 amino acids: CASSSQGGYSYEQYF. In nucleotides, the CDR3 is TGTGCCAGCAGCTCCCAGGGGGGGTATTCCTACGAGCAGTACTTC.